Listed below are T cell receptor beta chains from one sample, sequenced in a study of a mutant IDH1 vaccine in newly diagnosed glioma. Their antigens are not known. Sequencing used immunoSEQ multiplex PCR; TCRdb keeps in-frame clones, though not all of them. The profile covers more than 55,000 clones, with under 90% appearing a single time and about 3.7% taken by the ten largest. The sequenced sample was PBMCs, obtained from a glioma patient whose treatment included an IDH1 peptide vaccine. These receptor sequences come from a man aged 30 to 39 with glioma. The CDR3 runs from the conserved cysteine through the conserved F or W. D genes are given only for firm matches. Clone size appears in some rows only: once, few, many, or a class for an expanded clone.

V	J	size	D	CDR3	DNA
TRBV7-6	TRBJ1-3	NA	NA	CASSLGRGARGNTIYF	TGTGCCAGCAGCTTAGGCAGGGGAGCGCGTGGAAACACCATATATTTT
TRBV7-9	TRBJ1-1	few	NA	CASSLLWGHTEAFF	TGTGCCAGCAGCCTCCTTTGGGGGCACACTGAAGCTTTCTTT
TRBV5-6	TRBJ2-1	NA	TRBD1	CASSLDRDNEQFF	TGTGCCAGCAGCCTAGACAGGGACAATGAGCAGTTCTTC
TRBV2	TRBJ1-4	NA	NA	CASSDRGGSNEKLFF	TGTGCCAGCAGTGACAGGGGCGGTTCTAATGAAAAACTGTTTTTT
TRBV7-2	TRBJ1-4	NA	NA	CASSLSRDEKLFF	TGTGCCAGCAGCTTAAGCAGGGATGAAAAACTGTTTTTT
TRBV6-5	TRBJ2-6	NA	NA	CASSYVNSGANVLTF	TGTGCCAGCAGTTATGTAAATTCTGGGGCCAACGTCCTGACTTTC
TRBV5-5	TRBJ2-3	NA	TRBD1	CASSSRDRVTDTQYF	TGTGCCAGCAGCTCCCGGGACAGGGTAACAGATACGCAGTATTTT
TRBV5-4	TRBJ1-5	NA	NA	CASSRGNQPQHF	TGTGCCAGCAGCAGGGGCAATCAGCCCCAGCATTTT
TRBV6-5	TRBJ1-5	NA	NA	CASKGGNQPQHF	TGTGCCAGCAAAGGGGGCAATCAGCCCCAGCATTTT
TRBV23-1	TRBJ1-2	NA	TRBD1	CASSQAGQGFGYTF	TGCGCCAGCAGTCAGGCAGGACAGGGCTTCGGCTACACCTTC
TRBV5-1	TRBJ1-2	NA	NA	CASSSYMGYGYTF	TGTGCCAGCAGCTCCTATATGGGATATGGCTACACCTTC
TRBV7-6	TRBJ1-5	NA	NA	CASSAFNNQPQHF	TGTGCCAGCAGCGCATTCAACAATCAGCCCCAGCATTTT
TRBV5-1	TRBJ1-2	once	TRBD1	CASRSGTGGYGYTF	TGCGCCAGCAGGTCCGGGACAGGGGGCTATGGCTACACCTTC
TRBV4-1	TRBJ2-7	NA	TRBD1	CASSQARTGGFHEQYF	TGCGCCAGCAGCCAAGCGCGGACAGGGGGCTTCCACGAGCAGTACTTC
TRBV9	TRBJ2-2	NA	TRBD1	CASSVEGDSYTGELFF	TGTGCCAGCAGCGTAGAGGGGGACAGTTACACCGGGGAGCTGTTTTTT
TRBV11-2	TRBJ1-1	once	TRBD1	CASSSPWDGTGGRGTEAFF	TGTGCCAGCAGCTCCCCCTGGGATGGGACAGGGGGCCGGGGCACTGAAGCTTTCTTT
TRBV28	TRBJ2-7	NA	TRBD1	CASSLLDRGSDEQYF	TGTGCCAGCAGTTTACTCGACAGGGGAAGCGACGAGCAGTACTTC
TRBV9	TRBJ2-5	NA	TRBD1	CASSFRQGGEETQYF	TGTGCCAGCAGCTTTCGACAGGGTGGGGAAGAGACCCAGTACTTC
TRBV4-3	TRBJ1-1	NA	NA	CASSQGVNTEAFF	TGCGCCAGCAGCCAAGGAGTGAACACTGAAGCTTTCTTT
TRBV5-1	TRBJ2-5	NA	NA	CASSFRQIQETQYF	TGCGCCAGCAGCTTCCGACAGATACAAGAGACCCAGTACTTC
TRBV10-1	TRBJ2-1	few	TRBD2	CAPPRPSGRDVVYNEQFF	TGCGCCCCCCCCCGGCCAAGCGGGAGAGATGTGGTCTACAATGAGCAGTTCTTC
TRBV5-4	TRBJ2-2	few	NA	CASSLELNTGELFF	TGTGCCAGCAGCTTGGAACTGAACACCGGGGAGCTGTTTTTT
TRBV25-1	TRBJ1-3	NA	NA	CASTPVNSGNTIYF	TGTGCCAGCACCCCCGTGAACTCTGGAAACACCATATATTTT
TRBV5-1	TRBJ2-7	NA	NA	CASSESSYEQYF	TGCGCCAGCAGCGAGAGCTCCTACGAGCAGTACTTC
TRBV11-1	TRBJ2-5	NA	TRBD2	CASSLRGAGETGRTQYF	TGTGCCAGCAGCTTAAGAGGAGCGGGAGAAACGGGGAGGACCCAGTACTTC
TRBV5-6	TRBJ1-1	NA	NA	CASSLDLLGAEAFF	TGTGCCAGCAGCTTGGATCTTTTAGGAGCTGAAGCTTTCTTT